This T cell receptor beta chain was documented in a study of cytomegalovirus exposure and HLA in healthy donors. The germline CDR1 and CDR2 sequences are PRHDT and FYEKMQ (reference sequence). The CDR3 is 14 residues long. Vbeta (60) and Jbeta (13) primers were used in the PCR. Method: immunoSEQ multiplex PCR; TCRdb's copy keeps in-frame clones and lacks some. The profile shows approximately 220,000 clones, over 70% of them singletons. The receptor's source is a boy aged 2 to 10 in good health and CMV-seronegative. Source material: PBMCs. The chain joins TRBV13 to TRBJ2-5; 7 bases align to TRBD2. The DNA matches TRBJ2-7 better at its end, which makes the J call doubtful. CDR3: CASSFGTTDYEQYF. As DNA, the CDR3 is TGTGCCAGCAGCTTCGGGACTACAGACTACGAGCAGTACTTC.